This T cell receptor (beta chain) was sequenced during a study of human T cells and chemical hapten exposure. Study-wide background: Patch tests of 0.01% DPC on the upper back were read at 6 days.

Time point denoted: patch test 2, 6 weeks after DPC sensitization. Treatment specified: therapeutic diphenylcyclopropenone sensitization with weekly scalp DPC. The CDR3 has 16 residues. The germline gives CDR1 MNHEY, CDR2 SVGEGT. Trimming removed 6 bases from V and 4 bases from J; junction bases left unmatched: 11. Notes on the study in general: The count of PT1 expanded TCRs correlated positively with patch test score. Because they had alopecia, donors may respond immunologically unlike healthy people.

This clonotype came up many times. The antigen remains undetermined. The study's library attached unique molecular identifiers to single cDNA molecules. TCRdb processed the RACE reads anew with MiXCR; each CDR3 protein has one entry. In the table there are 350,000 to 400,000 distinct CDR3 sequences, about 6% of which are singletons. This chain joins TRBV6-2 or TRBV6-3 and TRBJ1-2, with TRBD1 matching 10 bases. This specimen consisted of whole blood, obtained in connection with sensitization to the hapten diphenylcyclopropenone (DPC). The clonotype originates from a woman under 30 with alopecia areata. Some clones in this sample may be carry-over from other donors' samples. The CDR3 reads CASSSDRGRVIYGYTF. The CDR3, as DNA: TGTGCCAGCAGCTCAGACAGGGGGCGAGTGATCTATGGCTACACCTTC.